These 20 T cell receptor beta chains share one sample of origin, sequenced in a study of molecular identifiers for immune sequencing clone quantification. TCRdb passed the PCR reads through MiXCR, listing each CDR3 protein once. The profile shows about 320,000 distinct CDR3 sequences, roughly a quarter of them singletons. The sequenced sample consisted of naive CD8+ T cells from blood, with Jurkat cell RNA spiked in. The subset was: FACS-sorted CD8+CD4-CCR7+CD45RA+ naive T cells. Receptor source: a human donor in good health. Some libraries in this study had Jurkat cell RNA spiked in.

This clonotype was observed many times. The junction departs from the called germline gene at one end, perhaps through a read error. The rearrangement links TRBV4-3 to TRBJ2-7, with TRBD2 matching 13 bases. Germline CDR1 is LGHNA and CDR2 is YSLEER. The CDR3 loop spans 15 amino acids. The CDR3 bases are TGTGCCAGCAGCCAAGGACTAGCGGGAGCCTACGAGCAGTACTTC. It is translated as CASSQGLAGAYEQYF.

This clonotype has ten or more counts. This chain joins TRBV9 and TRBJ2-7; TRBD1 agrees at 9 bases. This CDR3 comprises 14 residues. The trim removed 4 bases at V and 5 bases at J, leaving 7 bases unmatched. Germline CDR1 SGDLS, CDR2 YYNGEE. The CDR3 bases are TGTGCCAGCAGCCCACGGACAGGGGCCCACGAGCAGTACTTC. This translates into CASSPRTGAHEQYF.

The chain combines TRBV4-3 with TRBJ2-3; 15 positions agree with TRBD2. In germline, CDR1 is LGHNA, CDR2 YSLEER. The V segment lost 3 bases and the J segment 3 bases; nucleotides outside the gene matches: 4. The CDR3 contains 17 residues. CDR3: CASSHGGTSGRTDTQYF. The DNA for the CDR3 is TGCGCCAGCAGCCATGGGGGGACTAGCGGGAGGACAGATACGCAGTATTTT.

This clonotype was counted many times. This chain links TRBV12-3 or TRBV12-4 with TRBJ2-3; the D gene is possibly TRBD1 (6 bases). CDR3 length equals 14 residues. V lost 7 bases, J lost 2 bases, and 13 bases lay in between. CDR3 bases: TGTGCCAGCACCTCGGGACAACTCACAGATACGCAGTATTTT. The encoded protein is CASTSGQLTDTQYF.

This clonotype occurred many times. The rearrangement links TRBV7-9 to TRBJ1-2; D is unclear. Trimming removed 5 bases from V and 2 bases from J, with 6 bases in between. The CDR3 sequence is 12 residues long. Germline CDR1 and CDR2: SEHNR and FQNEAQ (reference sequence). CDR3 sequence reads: CASSDKNYGYTF. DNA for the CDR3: TGTGCCAGCAGCGATAAAAACTATGGCTACACCTTC.

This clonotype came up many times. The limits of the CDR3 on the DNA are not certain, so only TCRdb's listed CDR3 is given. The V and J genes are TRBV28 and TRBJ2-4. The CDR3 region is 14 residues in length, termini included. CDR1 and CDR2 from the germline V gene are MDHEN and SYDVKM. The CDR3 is CASSTSEAKNIQYF.

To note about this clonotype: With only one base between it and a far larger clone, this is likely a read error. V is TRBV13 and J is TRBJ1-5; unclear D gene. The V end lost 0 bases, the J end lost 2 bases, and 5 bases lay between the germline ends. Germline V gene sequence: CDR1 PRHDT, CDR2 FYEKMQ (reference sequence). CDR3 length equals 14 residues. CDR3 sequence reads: CASSLGHGNQPQHF. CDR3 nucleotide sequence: TGTGCCAGCAGCTTAGGACATGGCAATCAGCCCCAGCATTTT.

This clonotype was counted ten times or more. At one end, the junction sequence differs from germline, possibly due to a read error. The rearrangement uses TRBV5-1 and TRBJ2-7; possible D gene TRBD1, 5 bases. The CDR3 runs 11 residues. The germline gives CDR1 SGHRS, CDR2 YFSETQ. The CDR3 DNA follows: TGTGCCAGCAGCTTAGGGGCCGAGCAGTACTTC. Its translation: CASSLGAEQYF. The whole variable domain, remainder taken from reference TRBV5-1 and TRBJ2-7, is KAGVTQTPRYLIKTRGQQVTLSCSPISGHRSVSWYQQTPGQGLQFLFEYFSETQRNKGNFPGRFSGRQFSNSRSEMNVSTLELGDSALYLCASSLGAEQYFGPGTRLTVT.

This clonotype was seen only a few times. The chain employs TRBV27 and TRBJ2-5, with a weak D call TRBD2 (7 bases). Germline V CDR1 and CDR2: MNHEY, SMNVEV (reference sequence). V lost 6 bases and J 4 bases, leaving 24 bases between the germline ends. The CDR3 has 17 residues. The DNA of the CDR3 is TGTGCCAGCAGCCCAATTCTTCCGGGGGGCATTGGAGAGACCCAGTACTTC. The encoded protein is CASSPILPGGIGETQYF.

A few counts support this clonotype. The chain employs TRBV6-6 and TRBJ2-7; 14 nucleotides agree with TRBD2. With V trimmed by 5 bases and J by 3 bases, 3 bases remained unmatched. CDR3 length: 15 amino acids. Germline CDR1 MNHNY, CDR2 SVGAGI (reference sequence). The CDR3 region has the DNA TGTGCCAGCAGTCTCGGGACTAGCGGGGGCTACGAGCAGTACTTC. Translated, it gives CASSLGTSGGYEQYF.

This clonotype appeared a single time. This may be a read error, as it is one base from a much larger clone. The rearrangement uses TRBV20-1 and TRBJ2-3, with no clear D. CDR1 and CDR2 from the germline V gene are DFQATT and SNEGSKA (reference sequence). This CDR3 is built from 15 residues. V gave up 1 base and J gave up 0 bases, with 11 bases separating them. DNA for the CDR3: TGCAGTGCTAGAGTGGACGGGTCTAGCACAGATACGCAGTATTTT. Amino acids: CSARVDGSSTDTQYF.

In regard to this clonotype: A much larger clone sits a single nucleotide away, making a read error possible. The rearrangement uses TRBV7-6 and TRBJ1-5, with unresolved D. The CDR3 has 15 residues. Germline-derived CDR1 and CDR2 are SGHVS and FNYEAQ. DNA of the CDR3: TGTGCCGGCAGCCGGATTAGCGGGGTCGATCAGCCCCAGCATTTT. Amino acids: CAGSRISGVDQPQHF.

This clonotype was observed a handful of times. The CDR3 protein is CAWSVLSSLNTEAFF. CDR3 nucleotide sequence: TGTGCCTGGAGTGTACTTAGTTCCCTGAACACTGAAGCTTTCTTT. V and J are TRBV30 and TRBJ1-1; D gene ambiguous. The ends were cut back, 0 bases at V and 0 bases at J, with 11 bases in the middle. Germline assignment: CDR1 GTSNPN and CDR2 SVGIG (reference sequence). The CDR3 extends over 15 amino acids.

CDR3 DNA: TGCAGTGCTAGAGATTGGGCTAGCGGGAGGATTAGCACAGATACGCAGTATTTT. This codes for CSARDWASGRISTDTQYF. The chain links TRBV20-1 to TRBJ2-3; 11 positions agree with TRBD2. Germline V gene lookup returns CDR1 DFQATT and CDR2 SNEGSKA (reference sequence). The V segment lost 0 bases and the J segment 0 bases; nucleotides outside the gene matches: 8. This CDR3 contains 18 residues.

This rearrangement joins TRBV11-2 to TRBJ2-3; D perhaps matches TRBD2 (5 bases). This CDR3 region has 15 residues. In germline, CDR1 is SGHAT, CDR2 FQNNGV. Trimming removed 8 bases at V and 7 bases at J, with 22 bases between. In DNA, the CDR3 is TGTGCCAGCCACCCCAGCCGAGGGCTCGCAAATACGCAGTATTTT. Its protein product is CASHPSRGLANTQYF.

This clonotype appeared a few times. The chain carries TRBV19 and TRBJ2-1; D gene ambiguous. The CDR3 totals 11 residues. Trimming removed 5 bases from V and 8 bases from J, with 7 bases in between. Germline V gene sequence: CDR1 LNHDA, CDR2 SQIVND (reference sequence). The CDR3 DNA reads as TGTGCCAGTAGTTGGCTAGATGAGCAGTTCTTC. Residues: CASSWLDEQFF. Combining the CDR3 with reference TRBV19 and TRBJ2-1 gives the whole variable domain DGGITQSPKYLFRKEGQNVTLSCEQNLNHDAMYWYRQDPGQGLRLIYYSQIVNDFQKGDIAEGYSVSREKKESFPLTVTSAQKNPTAFYLCASSWLDEQFFGPGTRLTVL.

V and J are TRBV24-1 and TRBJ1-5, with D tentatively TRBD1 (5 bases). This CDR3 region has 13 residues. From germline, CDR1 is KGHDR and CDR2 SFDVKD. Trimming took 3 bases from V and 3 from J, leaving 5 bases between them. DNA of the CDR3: TGTGCCACCAGTGATGGGACCAATCAGCCCCAGCATTTT. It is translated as CATSDGTNQPQHF.

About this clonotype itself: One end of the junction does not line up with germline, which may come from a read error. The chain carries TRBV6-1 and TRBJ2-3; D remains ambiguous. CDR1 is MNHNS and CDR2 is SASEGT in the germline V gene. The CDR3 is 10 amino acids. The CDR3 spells CAGRTDTQYF. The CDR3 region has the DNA TGTGCCGGCAGGACAGATACGCAGTATTTT.

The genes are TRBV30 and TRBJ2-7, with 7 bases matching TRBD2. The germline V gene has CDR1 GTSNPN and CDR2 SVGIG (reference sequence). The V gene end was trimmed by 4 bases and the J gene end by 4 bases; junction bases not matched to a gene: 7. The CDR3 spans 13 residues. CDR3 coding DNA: TGTGCCTGGAATGTGGGCGGGAGTTACGAGCAGTACTTC. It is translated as CAWNVGGSYEQYF.

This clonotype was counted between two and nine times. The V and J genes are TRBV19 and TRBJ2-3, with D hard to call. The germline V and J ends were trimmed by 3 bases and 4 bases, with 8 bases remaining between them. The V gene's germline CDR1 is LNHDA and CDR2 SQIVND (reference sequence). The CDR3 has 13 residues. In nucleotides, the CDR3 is TGTGCCAGTAGTATTCTAGAGTCAGATACGCAGTATTTT. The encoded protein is CASSILESDTQYF.